This T cell receptor beta chain was sequenced during a study of T cells in Graves' hyperthyroidism and ophthalmopathy. Amplified regions were TCR beta CDR3 sequences from RNA transcripts. First-round RT-PCR with HTBI primers amplified the TCR CDR3 region. One entry per CDR3 protein, called by TCRdb with MiXCR from the multiplex PCR reads. The sample carries about 600,000 distinct CDR3 sequences, around 13% recorded once. Based on clinical symptoms, serum thyroxine and TRAb, thyroid ultrasound and orbital computed tomography, diagnoses were reached. This clonotype was counted a few times. The target antigen is unknown. Germline CDR1 and CDR2: MNHNS and SASEGT. V lost 5 bases and J lost 4; bases outside the gene matches: 9. The CDR3 totals 15 residues. Points from the study as a whole: Ophthalmopathy was separated from stable hyperthyroidism by a 13 V-J model. Within blood appeared most thyroid clonotypes that had expanded above 0.001.

Material: blood. The genes are TRBV6-1 and TRBJ2-3; 7 bases fit TRBD1. The sequence was collected from a woman aged 45-65 years with Graves' ophthalmopathy. CDR3: CASSYAGTVSDTQYF. CDR3 sequence (DNA): TGTGCCAGCAGTTACGCCGGGACAGTATCAGATACGCAGTATTTT.